This T cell receptor beta chain is drawn from a study of blood T cell repertoires in COVID-19. About the research overall: Sample material is recorded as cDNA or gDNA derived from T cells, B-cell-depleted T cells, or PBMCs.

J gave up 0 bases and V 7 bases, and 5 bases lay outside the gene matches. The CDR3 has 13 residues. The germline CDR1 and CDR2 sequences are GTSNPN and SVGIG (reference sequence). As handled by the study authors: The assay estimated nucleated cells by amplifying reference gene primers. Measured with immunoSEQ multiplex PCR; TCRdb has only the in-frame clones, and not every one. V and J calls and clone size are those listed in that table; D and trimming were worked out from the DNA. The table records 150,000 to 200,000 clones, about 86% of them present only once. The chain uses TRBV30 and TRBJ1-2; 7 bases agree with TRBD1. The source is a man between 60 and 75 years old with acute or convalescent COVID-19. Sequences were obtained from peripheral blood. The CDR3 DNA sequence: TGTGCCTTACAGGGGAGAGCTAACTATGGCTACACCTTC. Protein sequence: CALQGRANYGYTF.